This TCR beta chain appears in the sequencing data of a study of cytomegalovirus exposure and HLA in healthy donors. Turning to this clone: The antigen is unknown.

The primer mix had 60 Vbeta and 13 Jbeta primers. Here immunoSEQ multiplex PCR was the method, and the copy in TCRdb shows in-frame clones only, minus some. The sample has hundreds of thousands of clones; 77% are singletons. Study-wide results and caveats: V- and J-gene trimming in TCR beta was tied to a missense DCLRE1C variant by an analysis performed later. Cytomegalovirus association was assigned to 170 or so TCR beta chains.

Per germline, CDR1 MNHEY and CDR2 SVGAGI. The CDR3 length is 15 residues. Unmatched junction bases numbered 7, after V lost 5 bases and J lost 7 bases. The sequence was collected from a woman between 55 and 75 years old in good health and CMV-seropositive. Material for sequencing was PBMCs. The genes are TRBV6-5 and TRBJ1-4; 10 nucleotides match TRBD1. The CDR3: CASSHGQGVGEKLFF. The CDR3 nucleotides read TGTGCCAGCAGTCACGGACAGGGGGTTGGTGAAAAACTGTTTTTT.